A selection of T cell receptor beta chains follows, all from one sample in a study of control samples from healthy donors and cancer patients. Using immunoSEQ multiplex PCR, the repertoire was profiled, and TCRdb retains in-frame clones only, with some absent. The table lists some 170,000 clones, 95% to 96% of them singletons. Sequenced material: blood. The receptors shown here come from a woman under 40 in good health. CDR3s leave out the opening cysteine and the closing phenylalanine or tryptophan.

CDR3 protein	V gene	J gene
ASSWPGGTSSYNEQF	TRBV5-1	TRBJ2-1
ASSLGRGTDTQY	TRBV11-3	TRBJ2-3
ASSLKVGGHQETQY	TRBV5-5	TRBJ2-5
ASSPMTGHTGELF	TRBV18	TRBJ2-2
ASGDIEAYEQY	TRBV6-5	TRBJ2-7
ASSPPQTSGRGWRNEQF	TRBV27	TRBJ2-1
ASSRREFYGYT	TRBV3-1/TRBV3-2	TRBJ1-2
ASSLLGIGDTEAF	TRBV5-4	TRBJ1-1
ASSFAGGGTEAF	TRBV28	TRBJ1-1
ASSLVVRTYNEQF	TRBV11-2	TRBJ2-1
ASSFSGKETQY	TRBV28	TRBJ2-5
ASSLPLAGSNQPQH	TRBV7-3	TRBJ1-5
ASSKTGTGGYT	TRBV6-5	TRBJ1-2
ASSSRGGVHGYT	TRBV11-2	TRBJ1-2
ASSFSRQSGNTEAF	TRBV27	TRBJ1-1
SVVGANEKLF	TRBV29-1	TRBJ1-4